This is a list of T cell receptor beta chains from one sample in a study of blood T cell repertoires in COVID-19. TCRdb's copy holds only in-frame clones and misses some; the assay was immunoSEQ multiplex PCR. The sample holds under 200,000 clones; 80% to 85% are singletons and the top ten take roughly 3.2%. Sequencing input: PBMCs or T cells enriched from blood (not recorded which). The receptors here all came from a woman in her twenties or thirties who had been exposed to COVID-19. Each CDR3 is given with its conserved first and last residue. Clone size is not always given. Where it is, it says once, few, many or a class for expanded clones.

CDR3aa,abundance,v_gene
CASSQASGQGADTQYF,-,TRBV4-3
CASSFWGEDTQYF,-,TRBV7-6
CASKNPTGQSTGELFF,-,TRBV11-1
CAWGVGGNQPQHF,few,TRBV30
CSVDGLTF,-,TRBV29-1
CASTLVIGGAEAFF,-,TRBV6-5
CASSETLGRDTQYF,-,TRBV10-1
CASGGEMNTEAFF,-,TRBV9
CSVEGPGDSAWTEAFF,-,TRBV29-1
CASSVIGGRPFF,once,TRBV11-2
CASSSTGEGSPLHF,-,TRBV5-5
CASSRLYQGAQGELFF,-,TRBV7-2
CASSSSGGTNTGELFF,-,TRBV5-1
CASRTGTSGGNEQFF,once,TRBV7-2
CASSLSKPGTGASYEQYF,-,TRBV27
CASSFAGEETQYF,many,TRBV7-2
CASSLAVQGGPWNTEAFF,-,TRBV5-1
CASSLTTGGLNTEAFF,-,TRBV7-9
CASSIGGRPEAFF,-,TRBV18
CASSIGPGGQNEQFF,-,TRBV19
CASRELDRGVFNTDTQYF,-,TRBV2
CASSRDWTGRGQPQHF,-,TRBV19
CASSSQGAGHTEAFF,-,TRBV5-4
CASRNAQGAYNEKLFF,-,TRBV6-6
CASSSLFQGDEQYF,-,TRBV6-5
CASSLVIAGGSSTDTQYF,-,TRBV7-8
CASSLGVGKSYGYTF,few,TRBV5-5
CASSFLGAVGSYGYTF,-,TRBV7-2
CASSQTSGYQETQYF,-,TRBV5-1
CASSLELLSTDTQYF,-,TRBV18
CASSQVPASEQFF,-,TRBV4-3
CASSRGHSENGYTF,-,TRBV27